These 4 T cell receptor beta chains originate from one sample sequenced in a study of blood T cell repertoires in COVID-19. Produced via immunoSEQ multiplex PCR; TCRdb's table is partial and in-frame only. Among about 200,000 clones listed, approximately 80% were seen once. The sequenced material came from PBMCs or T cells enriched from blood (not recorded which). The receptor set was obtained from a middle-aged woman with acute COVID-19.

The V gene is TRBV7-3, the J gene TRBJ1-1, with a possible D match to TRBD1 (5 bases). The CDR3 consists of 17 residues. The V gene lost 5 bases and the J gene lost 5 bases, with 24 bases spanning the gap. Germline V lookup: CDR1 SGHTA, CDR2 FQGTGA. CDR3 DNA sequence: TGTGCCAGCAGCCGCGACTTCCCAGGGTTCGGGGGAACTGAAGCTTTCTTT. Encoded protein: CASSRDFPGFGGTEAFF. The full variable domain, completed using reference TRBV7-3 and TRBJ1-1, is GAGVSQTPSNKVTEKGKYVELRCDPISGHTALYWYRQSLGQGPEFLIYFQGTGAADDSGLPNDRFFAVRPEGSVSTLKIQRTERGDSAVYLCASSRDFPGFGGTEAFFGQGTRLTVV.

The J gene is TRBJ2-2, the V gene TRBV28; 9 nucleotides match TRBD1. Germline V gene sequence: CDR1 MDHEN, CDR2 SYDVKM. V dropped 7 bases and J dropped 4; count of bases not matched to a gene: 13. This CDR3 is 17 amino acids long. CDR3: CASNLISGQGGTGELFF. In DNA, the CDR3 is TGTGCCAGCAACCTGATATCGGGACAGGGTGGCACCGGGGAGCTGTTTTTT.

This clone occurred once. The chain is built from TRBV6-2 or TRBV6-3 and TRBJ1-5; 12 bases match TRBD1. This CDR3 comprises 17 residues. The V segment lost 2 bases and the J segment 5 bases; nucleotides outside the gene matches: 7. CDR1 is MNHEY, CDR2 SVGEGT, per germline. The CDR3: CASSYLSGQGAYQPQHF. CDR3 bases: TGTGCCAGCAGTTACCTTTCGGGACAGGGGGCGTATCAGCCCCAGCATTTT.

This rearrangement joins TRBV27 to TRBJ2-7, with D possibly being TRBD1 (7 bases). Trimming pared 3 bases from V and 2 bases from J, leaving 8 bases between. The CDR3 sequence is 13 residues long. Looked up from germline, CDR1 is MNHEY and CDR2 is SMNVEV (reference sequence). The CDR3 region has the DNA TGTGCCAGCAGTTTCAGGGGGGCCTACGAGCAGTACTTC. Amino acid sequence: CASSFRGAYEQYF.